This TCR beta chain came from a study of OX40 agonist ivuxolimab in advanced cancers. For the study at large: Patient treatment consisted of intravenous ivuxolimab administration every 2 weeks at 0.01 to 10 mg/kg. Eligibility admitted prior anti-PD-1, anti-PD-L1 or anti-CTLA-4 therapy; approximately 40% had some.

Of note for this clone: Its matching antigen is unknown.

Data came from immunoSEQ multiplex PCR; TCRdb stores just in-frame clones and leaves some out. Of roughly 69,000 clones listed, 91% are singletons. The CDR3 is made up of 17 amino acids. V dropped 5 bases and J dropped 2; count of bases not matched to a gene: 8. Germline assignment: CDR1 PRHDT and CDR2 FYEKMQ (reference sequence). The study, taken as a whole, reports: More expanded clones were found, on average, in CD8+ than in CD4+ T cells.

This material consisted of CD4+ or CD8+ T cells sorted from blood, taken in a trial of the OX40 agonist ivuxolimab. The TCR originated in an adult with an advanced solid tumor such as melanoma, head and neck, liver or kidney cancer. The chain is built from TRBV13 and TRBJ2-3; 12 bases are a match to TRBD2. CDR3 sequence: CASSPVTSGGYTDTQYF. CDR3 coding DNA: TGTGCCAGCAGCCCCGTGACTAGCGGGGGATACACAGATACGCAGTATTTT.